The clone carrying this TCR beta chain was observed a few times. No antigen is known for it. This specimen belongs to a study of T cell repertoires in cytomegalovirus infection. TCRdb itself ran the reads through MiXCR, one entry per CDR3 protein. The data contain approximately 300,000 distinct CDR3 sequences, roughly 25% of them singletons. J gave up 5 bases and V 5 bases, and 8 bases lay outside the gene matches. The CDR3 length is 16 residues. Germline V CDR1 and CDR2: MNHNS, SASEGT. The rearrangement links TRBV6-1 to TRBJ2-6; 8 bases fit TRBD1. The sample in question was cultured PBMCs, obtained from culture after CMV antigen stimulation. This receptor was identified in a human donor in good health (CMV status not recorded). Some clones in this sample may be carry-over from other donors' samples. The CDR3 coding sequence is TGTGCCAGCAGTTACCTCAGGGGGCGGAGGGCCAACGTCCTGACTTTC. Protein sequence: CASSYLRGRRANVLTF.